This T cell receptor (beta chain) was observed in a study of identical twins. General study results and limits: Fewer insertions were carried by abundant cord blood beta clonotypes, but none was seen in memory repertoires.

TCRdb reprocessed the 5' RACE reads with MiXCR, giving one entry per CDR3 protein. The data contain about 210,000 distinct CDR3 sequences, roughly 9.4% of them singletons. Trimming took 1 base from V and 12 from J, leaving 7 bases between them. CDR1 and CDR2 (germline): SGHTA, FQGNSA. The CDR3 has 11 residues. This clonotype appeared a few times. The antigen is unknown. The TCR sequence derives from a young woman in good health. Sequenced material: memory (CD45RO+) T cells sorted from blood. The chain recombines TRBV7-2 with TRBJ2-1; unclear D gene. CDR3 nucleotides: TGTGCCAGCAGCTTAGAAGAAACGCAGTTCTTC. Amino acid sequence: CASSLEETQFF.